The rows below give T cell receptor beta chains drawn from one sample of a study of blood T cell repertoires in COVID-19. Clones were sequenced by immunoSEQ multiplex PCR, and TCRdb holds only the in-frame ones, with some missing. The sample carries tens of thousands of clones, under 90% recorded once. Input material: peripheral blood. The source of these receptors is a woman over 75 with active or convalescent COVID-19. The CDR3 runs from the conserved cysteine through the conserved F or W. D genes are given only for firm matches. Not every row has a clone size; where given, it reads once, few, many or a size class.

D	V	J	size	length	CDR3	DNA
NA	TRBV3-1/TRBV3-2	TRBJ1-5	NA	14	CASSQGGTGQPQHF	TGTGCCAGCAGCCAAGGAGGAACGGGTCAGCCCCAGCATTTT
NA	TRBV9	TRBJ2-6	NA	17	CASSIDSDTSGANVLTF	TGTGCCAGCAGCATAGACAGTGATACTTCTGGGGCCAACGTCCTGACTTTC
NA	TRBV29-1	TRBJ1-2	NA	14	CSVGGRLTMDGYTF	TGCAGCGTTGGGGGGAGGCTGACAATGGATGGCTACACCTTC
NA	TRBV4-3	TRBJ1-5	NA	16	CASSPSATGSREPQHF	TGCGCCAGCAGCCCGTCCGCCACAGGGTCCCGGGAGCCCCAGCATTTT
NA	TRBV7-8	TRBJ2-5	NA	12	CASSLRGETQYF	TGTGCCAGCAGCTTGCGGGGAGAGACCCAGTACTTC
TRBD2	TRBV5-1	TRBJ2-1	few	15	CASSLVPSGHNEQFF	TGCGCCAGCAGCTTGGTCCCTAGCGGGCACAATGAGCAGTTCTTC
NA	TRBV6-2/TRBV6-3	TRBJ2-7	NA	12	CASSFVGNEQYF	TGTGCCAGCAGTTTTGTCGGGAACGAGCAGTACTTC
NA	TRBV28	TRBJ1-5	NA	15	CASIGPGNSNQPQHF	TGTGCCAGCATCGGTCCGGGGAATAGCAATCAGCCCCAGCATTTT
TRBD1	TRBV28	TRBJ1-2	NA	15	CASTQGDLSDYGYTF	TGTGCCAGCACACAGGGGGACCTCTCCGACTATGGCTACACCTTC
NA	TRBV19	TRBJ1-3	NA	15	CASSQDSYSGNTIYF	TGTGCCAGTAGTCAGGACAGCTACTCTGGAAACACCATATATTTT
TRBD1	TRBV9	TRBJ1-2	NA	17	CASSVASQGAFGSGYTF	TGTGCCAGCAGCGTGGCTTCACAGGGGGCGTTTGGATCCGGCTACACCTTC
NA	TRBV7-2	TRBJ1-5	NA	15	CASSPQGQVGQPQHF	TGTGCCAGCAGCCCGCAGGGGCAGGTTGGACAGCCCCAGCATTTT
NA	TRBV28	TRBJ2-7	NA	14	CASRMAGFSYEQYF	TGTGCCAGCAGGATGGCCGGGTTCTCCTACGAGCAGTACTTC
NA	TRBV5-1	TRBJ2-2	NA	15	CASSLGGANTGELFF	TGCGCCAGCAGCTTGGGGGGCGCGAACACCGGGGAGCTGTTTTTT
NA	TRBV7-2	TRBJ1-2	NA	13	CASSSVLEYGYTF	TGTGCCAGCAGCTCCGTCCTAGAGTATGGCTACACCTTC
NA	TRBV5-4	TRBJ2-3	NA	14	CASSQLEGTDTQYF	TGTGCCAGCAGCCAGTTGGAGGGCACAGATACGCAGTATTTT
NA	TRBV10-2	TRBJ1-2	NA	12	CASSEGGSGYTF	TGCGCCAGCAGTGAAGGAGGTAGTGGCTACACCTTC
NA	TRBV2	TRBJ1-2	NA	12	CARSGQPEGYTF	TGTGCCAGAAGCGGACAGCCGGAAGGCTACACCTTC
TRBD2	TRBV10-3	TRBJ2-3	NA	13	CATIRGGTDTQYF	TGTGCCACGATACGGGGGGGTACAGATACGCAGTATTTT
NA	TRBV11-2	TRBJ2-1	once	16	CASRNTYSLSYNEQFF	TGTGCCAGCAGGAATACTTACAGTCTCTCCTACAATGAGCAGTTCTTC
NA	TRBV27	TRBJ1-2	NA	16	CASSSPGSPSGDGYTF	TGTGCCAGCAGTTCCCCCGGGTCCCCGTCCGGCGATGGCTACACCTTC
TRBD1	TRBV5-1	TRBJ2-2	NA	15	CASRWDSTVPGELFF	TGCGCCAGCAGATGGGACAGTACGGTCCCCGGGGAGCTGTTTTTT
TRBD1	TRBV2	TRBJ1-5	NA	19	CASSRTFGTGVVGNQPQHF	TGTGCCAGCAGCCGAACGTTCGGGACAGGGGTAGTAGGCAATCAGCCCCAGCATTTT
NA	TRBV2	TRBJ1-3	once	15	CASSADSSSGNTIYF	TGTGCCAGCAGCGCTGACAGTTCCTCTGGAAACACCATATATTTT
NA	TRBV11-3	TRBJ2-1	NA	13	CASSLAAGNEQFF	TGTGCCAGCAGCTTAGCGGCGGGAAATGAGCAGTTCTTC
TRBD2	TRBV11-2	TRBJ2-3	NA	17	CASSPLAGSGVTDTQYF	TGTGCCAGCAGCCCCCTTGCGGGGAGCGGGGTCACAGATACGCAGTATTTT